The clone carrying this T cell receptor beta chain was observed many times. The antigen remains undetermined. This sample is part of a study of T cell repertoires in cytomegalovirus infection. About the research overall: Public TCR beta signatures marked donors with CMV infection and the matching HLA.

One entry per CDR3 protein, called by TCRdb with MiXCR from the reads. The sample lists 86,000 or so distinct CDR3 sequences; 24% were seen once. CDR3 length equals 11 residues. Germline CDR1 is SGHTA and CDR2 is FQGNSA. The germline V and J ends were trimmed by 7 bases and 4 bases, with 5 bases remaining between them. Overall study results and limits: HLA-C-restricted CMV-specific TCR beta clonotypes were dominant in the ex vivo response. Summed public TCR beta family frequency identified CMV carriers bearing the relevant HLA.

This sequence originates from a human donor in good health (CMV status not recorded). Some clones in this sample may be carry-over from other donors' samples. The sample was CD8+ T cells from cultured PBMCs, taken from culture after CMV antigen stimulation. The V call is TRBV7-2, the J call TRBJ2-1; D uncertain. The CDR3 reads CASNDYNEQFF. The CDR3 DNA reads TGTGCCAGCAACGATTACAATGAGCAGTTCTTC.